The T cell receptor (beta chain) described here comes from a study of blood T cell repertoires in COVID-19. For the study at large: The study drew acute and convalescent COVID-19 samples from the United States, Italy and Spain.

In the authors' workflow: By means of reference gene primer amplification, nucleated cell counts were estimated. This table comes from immunoSEQ multiplex PCR, and its TCRdb copy is limited to in-frame clones, with some not included. The V and J calls and clone size come from that table; D and trimming were worked out from the DNA. The repertoire holds about 200,000 clones, 70% to 85% seen once, with about 5.5% in the top ten. This clone was seen just once. Unmatched junction bases numbered 6, after V lost 4 bases and J lost 8 bases. In germline, CDR1 is MNHEY, CDR2 SMNVEV (reference sequence). The CDR3 spans 13 residues.

The receptor was isolated from a woman aged 60-70 years with acute COVID-19. The chain joins TRBV27 to TRBJ1-2, with 8 bases aligning to TRBD1. Sequenced material: PBMCs or T cells enriched from blood (not recorded which). The CDR3 coding sequence is TGTGCCAGCAGTTCCCGGACAGGGACCGGCTACACCTTC. Its protein product is CASSSRTGTGYTF.